This note documents a single TCR beta chain sequence. Its matching antigen is unknown. These data are taken from a study of T cell responses to AZD1222 COVID-19 vaccine. Study-wide points: Increases in Spike-specific TCR breadth and depth were seen after two AZD1222 doses.

Data came from immunoSEQ multiplex PCR; TCRdb stores just in-frame clones and leaves some out. The top ten clones hold 2% to 2.5% of a sample with approximately 100,000 clones, 87% of them seen once. Per germline, CDR1 SGHDT and CDR2 YYEEEE. The CDR3 is made up of 16 amino acids. V lost 3 bases and J lost 0; bases outside the gene matches: 7. This sequence originates from an adult who received the AZD1222 COVID-19 vaccine. The chain recombines TRBV5-6 with TRBJ2-7; 9 bases line up with TRBD2. The sample in question was peripheral blood, obtained 28 days after the second AZD1222 dose. The DNA for the CDR3 is TGTGCCAGCAGCTGGCGGGGGGGGACTAGCTCCTACGAGCAGTACTTC. Amino acid sequence: CASSWRGGTSSYEQYF. The whole variable domain, filled in from reference TRBV5-6 and TRBJ2-7, reads DAGVTQSPTHLIKTRGQQVTLRCSPKSGHDTVSWYQQALGQGPQFIFQYYEEEERQRGNFPDRFSGHQFPNYSSELNVNALLLGDSALYLCASSWRGGTSSYEQYFGPGTRLTVT.